What follows describes a single TCR beta chain. What it binds is not known. The data derive from a study of OX40 agonist ivuxolimab in advanced cancers. Points from the study as a whole: More expanded clones were found, on average, in CD8+ than in CD4+ T cells.

Trimming shortened V by 4 bases and J by 0 bases, and 4 bases separated the two germline ends. CDR1 and CDR2 (germline): SGHNT, YYREEE (reference sequence). This CDR3 region has 13 residues. Libraries were prepared by immunoSEQ multiplex PCR; TCRdb keeps only in-frame clonotypes and omits some of them. Seen here are 70,000 to 85,000 clones, roughly nine tenths observed once, and the top ten hold 0.99%. This chain joins TRBV5-4 and TRBJ1-4, with unresolved D. The TCR comes from an adult with an advanced solid tumor such as melanoma, head and neck, liver or kidney cancer. The specimen was CD4+ or CD8+ T cells sorted from blood, collected in a trial of the OX40 agonist ivuxolimab. CDR3: CASSQATNEKLFF. CDR3 sequence (DNA): TGTGCCAGCAGCCAAGCAACTAATGAAAAACTGTTTTTT.